The 13 T cell receptor beta chains below were found in one sample sequenced in a study of shared clonotypes between healthy human individuals. The naive CD8 population came from CD45RO-negative cells selected for CCR7, without terminally differentiated effector memory CD45RA+ cells. Sequenced by immunoSEQ multiplex PCR; TCRdb stores in-frame clones only, minus some. The data hold more than 2 million clones, with about 95% observed a single time. The material sequenced was naive CD8+ T cells sorted from blood. The receptors stem from a young man in good health.

This chain uses TRBV29-1 with TRBJ2-3; D perhaps matches TRBD1 (5 bases). CDR1 and CDR2 from the germline V gene are SQVTM and ANQGSEA. This CDR3 contains 13 residues. The V end lost 4 bases, the J end lost 4 bases, and 12 bases lay between the germline ends. The CDR3 region is CSVGGNTPDTQYF. CDR3 bases: TGCAGCGTTGGGGGCAATACCCCAGATACGCAGTATTTT.

The chain carries TRBV9 and TRBJ1-5, with D unclear. V lost 4 bases, J lost 0 bases, and 11 bases lay in between. Germline V gene sequence: CDR1 SGDLS, CDR2 YYNGEE. This CDR3 is built from 15 residues. Written as DNA, the CDR3 is TGTGCCAGCAGCTCCGGGGAATATAGCAATCAGCCCCAGCATTTT. Protein: CASSSGEYSNQPQHF.

The rearrangement uses TRBV4-1 and TRBJ2-1, with TRBD2 matching 8 bases. Germline values: CDR1 MGHRA, CDR2 YSYEKL. This CDR3 is 15 amino acids long. Trimming at V came to 4 bases and at J to 6 bases, leaving 8 bases not matched to a gene. CDR3 protein: CASSPSGGSFNEQFF. The CDR3 DNA sequence: TGCGCCAGCAGCCCCAGCGGGGGAAGTTTCAATGAGCAGTTCTTC.

This sequence joins TRBV7-9 and TRBJ2-2; 9 bases are shared with TRBD1. V was pared by 7 bases and J by 0 bases, with 9 bases of the junction left unmatched. Per the germline V gene, CDR1 is SEHNR and CDR2 is FQNEAQ (reference sequence). This CDR3 region has 17 residues. CDR3 DNA: TGTGCCAGCACCTCTGTAGGACAGGGGCCGAACACCGGGGAGCTGTTTTTT. Its protein is CASTSVGQGPNTGELFF.

The CDR3 spells CASSFSQGSYEQYF. CDR3 bases: TGTGCCAGCAGCTTTTCACAGGGTTCCTACGAGCAGTACTTC. This chain uses TRBV11-1 with TRBJ2-7; D may be TRBD1 (6 bases). CDR1 is SGHAT, CDR2 FQDESV, per germline (reference sequence). This CDR3 is 14 amino acids long. V was clipped by 3 bases and J by 1 base, with 10 bases between them.

V usage is TRBV21-1 and J usage is TRBJ1-2. TRBV21-1 is classified as a pseudogene. This CDR3 is 14 amino acids long. In DNA, the CDR3 is TGTGCCAGCAGCAAAGTGTCGGGGGCGAACGGCTACACCTTC. Residues: CASSKVSGANGYTF.

The chain recombines TRBV7-6 with TRBJ2-1; 9 bases match TRBD1. CDR1 is SGHVS and CDR2 is FNYEAQ in the germline V gene. V lost 5 bases to trimming and J lost 5 bases; unmatched junction nucleotides: 13. The CDR3 extends over 17 amino acids. CDR3 region: CASSRSGGDRDHNEQFF. CDR3 coding DNA: TGTGCCAGCAGCCGCTCTGGGGGGGACAGGGACCACAATGAGCAGTTCTTC.

V is TRBV7-2 and J is TRBJ2-1; D uncertain. The V gene's germline CDR1 is SGHTA and CDR2 FQGNSA. The CDR3 loop spans 14 amino acids. The germline V and J ends were trimmed by 4 bases and 4 bases, with 11 bases remaining between them. This CDR3 is CASSSPGLYNEQFF. DNA for the CDR3: TGTGCCAGCAGCTCACCGGGCCTTTACAATGAGCAGTTCTTC.

As regards this clone: This same CDR3 is encoded by further DNA sequences in the sample. The genes are TRBV27 and TRBJ1-1; possible D gene TRBD1, 6 bases. Germline CDR1 reads MNHEY; CDR2 reads SMNVEV (reference sequence). This CDR3 is 14 amino acids long. Trimming removed 2 bases at V and 1 base at J, with 8 bases between. The CDR3 DNA follows: TGTGCCAGCAGTTTACAGGGGACGAACACTGAAGCTTTCTTT. Translated: CASSLQGTNTEAFF.

This clone was observed a single time. The rearrangement joins TRBV6-5 to TRBJ1-2; TRBD1 might be the D (5 bases). The CDR3 is made up of 16 amino acids. Trimming took 3 bases from V and 1 from J, leaving 15 bases between them. The germline V gene encodes CDR1 MNHEY and CDR2 SVGAGI. DNA of the CDR3: TGTGCCAGCAGTTATGTAGACAGCCAAAATAACTATGGCTACACCTTC. Amino acids: CASSYVDSQNNYGYTF.

V gene TRBV4-1 combines with J gene TRBJ1-2; no definite D call. The CDR3 covers 12 residues. V was trimmed by 5 bases and J by 8 bases, leaving 12 bases between them. Germline V gene sequence: CDR1 MGHRA, CDR2 YSYEKL. In DNA form, the CDR3 reads TGCGCCAGCAGCTCCTTTACGGGAGGCTACACCTTC. It yields the protein CASSSFTGGYTF.

This sequence joins TRBV13 and TRBJ2-7; D may be TRBD2 (5 bases). The germline V gene encodes CDR1 PRHDT and CDR2 FYEKMQ (reference sequence). Trimming took off 1 base at V and 0 bases at J, with 13 bases between the two ends. This CDR3 contains 16 residues. The CDR3 DNA is TGTGCCAGCAGCTTAGAAGGAAGCACTAGCTCCTACGAGCAGTACTTC. Its protein is CASSLEGSTSSYEQYF. The full variable domain, in which reference TRBV13 and TRBJ2-7 provide the parts outside the CDR3, is AAGVIQSPRHLIKEKRETATLKCYPIPRHDTVYWYQQGPGQDPQFLISFYEKMQSDKGSIPDRFSAQQFSDYHSELNMSSLELGDSALYFCASSLEGSTSSYEQYFGPGTRLTVT.

The chain is built from TRBV10-3 and TRBJ2-3, with no clear D. Germline V gives CDR1 ENHRY, CDR2 SYGVKD. This CDR3 is built from 12 residues. V lost 1 base, J lost 2 bases, and 1 base lay in between. The CDR3: CAISEYTDTQYF. For the CDR3, the DNA is TGTGCCATCAGTGAGTACACAGATACGCAGTATTTT.